The rows below give T cell receptor beta chains drawn from one sample of a study. From the RT-PCR reads, TCRdb called clonotypes with MiXCR, one entry per CDR3 protein. Of more than 600,000 distinct CDR3 sequences in the sample, approximately 15% are singletons; the top ten hold 3% to 4.5%. The sample consisted of memory CD4+ T cells from blood. These receptors all stem from a female donor in good health, serving as a healthy control. CDR3s include the opening cysteine and the closing phenylalanine or tryptophan. Fields, in order: D gene, clone size, V gene, J gene, CDR3 length, CDR3 protein, CDR3 DNA. A D gene is named only where the DNA matches it firmly. Clone size is shown for a subset of rows, as once, few, many or a class of expanded clone.

TRBD1	few	TRBV11-2	TRBJ1-6	15	CASSTMTGANSPLHF	TGTGCCAGCAGCACCATGACAGGGGCGAATTCACCCCTCCACTTT
TRBD2	few	TRBV6-2/TRBV6-3	TRBJ2-2	15	CASSRLAGGIGELFF	TGTGCCAGCAGTCGACTAGCGGGAGGAATCGGGGAGCTGTTTTTT
NA	NA	TRBV7-9	TRBJ2-3	13	CASNFVGTDTQYF	TGTGCCAGCAACTTCGTAGGCACAGATACGCAGTATTTT
TRBD1	NA	TRBV5-4	TRBJ1-5	14	CASSPDRASETQHF	TGTGCCAGCAGCCCGGACAGGGCGAGTGAGACCCAGCATTTT
NA	NA	TRBV20-1	TRBJ2-2	13	CSANDGGTGELFF	TGCAGTGCGAACGATGGGGGAACCGGGGAGCTGTTTTTT
TRBD2	NA	TRBV7-9	TRBJ2-7	14	CASTGGARSYEQYF	TGTGCCAGCACCGGGGGGGCACGCTCCTACGAGCAGTACTTC
NA	many	TRBV7-9	TRBJ1-4	15	CASSLPGTVNEKLFF	TGTGCCAGCAGCCTGCCCGGGACGGTGAATGAAAAACTGTTTTTT
NA	NA	TRBV20-1	TRBJ2-1	15	CSAKNLHVVGNEQFF	TGCAGTGCCAAGAACCTCCACGTGGTGGGCAATGAGCAGTTCTTC
NA	few	TRBV2	TRBJ1-1	14	CASSGRAQNTEAFF	TGTGCCAGCAGTGGGAGGGCCCAGAACACTGAAGCTTTCTTT
NA	few	TRBV4-2	TRBJ2-7	18	CASSQDGRAGSGAYEQYF	TGTGCCAGCAGCCAAGATGGTAGAGCCGGGAGTGGGGCCTACGAGCAGTACTTC
TRBD1	few	TRBV20-1	TRBJ2-7	13	CSRPGQGADEQYF	TGCAGCCGGCCGGGACAGGGGGCTGACGAGCAGTACTTC